This T cell receptor (beta chain) originates from a study of blood T cell repertoires in COVID-19. Overall study: Acute and convalescent COVID-19 specimens originated in the United States, Italy and Spain. The analysed material was cDNA or gDNA that came from T cells, B-cell-depleted T cells, or PBMCs.

CDR1 is SGHNT and CDR2 is YYREEE in the germline V gene (reference sequence). V trimming: 4 bases; J trimming: 10 bases; junction bases outside the gene matches: 6. This CDR3 region has 15 residues. Enrolment of Seattle patients took place during active infection, and they were followed longitudinally. The method was immunoSEQ multiplex PCR; TCRdb's version includes in-frame clones alone and lacks a portion of them. The data contain some 150,000 clones, roughly 80% of them singletons. The TCR was taken from an older woman with COVID-19, enrolled during active disease. Sequencing was done on a sample of peripheral blood. This rearrangement joins TRBV5-4 to TRBJ2-1, with 15 bases identical to TRBD2. The CDR3 here is CASSRTSGGAREQFF. DNA for the CDR3: TGTGCCAGCAGCAGGACTAGCGGGGGGGCCAGGGAGCAGTTCTTC.